These 28 T cell receptor beta chains came from one sample sequenced in a study of control samples from healthy donors and cancer patients. Sequenced by immunoSEQ multiplex PCR; TCRdb stores in-frame clones only, minus some. The table records about 190,000 clones, 85% to 95% of them present only once. Material: blood. The receptors here all came from a man aged 18 to 29 in good health.

The J gene is TRBJ1-1, the V gene TRBV6-5; possible D gene TRBD1, 5 bases. Germline V lookup: CDR1 MNHEY, CDR2 SVGAGI. The CDR3 runs to 14 residues. V lost 4 bases to trimming and J lost 1 base, with 10 bases between them. The CDR3 sequence is CASSSDTWNTEAFF. Here the CDR3 DNA reads TGTGCCAGCAGTTCGGACACTTGGAACACTGAAGCTTTCTTT.

CDR3 in DNA: TGTGCCAGCAGTTACCTCCCCCCTCAGAACGCCTATGGCAATGAGCAGTTCTTC. Residues: CASSYLPPQNAYGNEQFF. This chain joins TRBV27 and TRBJ2-1; D remains unclear. V shed 4 bases and J shed 6 bases, with 25 bases lying between them. Per the germline V gene, CDR1 is MNHEY and CDR2 is SMNVEV (reference sequence). The CDR3 loop spans 18 amino acids.

The genes are TRBV27 and TRBJ2-5; 7 bases align to TRBD2. The junction had 7 bases not matched to a gene; V was cut back by 8 bases and J by 1 base. Germline assignment: CDR1 MNHEY and CDR2 SMNVEV (reference sequence). The CDR3 has 14 residues. The CDR3: CASQDGLVQETQYF. Written as DNA, the CDR3 is TGTGCCAGCCAGGACGGACTAGTCCAAGAGACCCAGTACTTC.

The rearrangement links TRBV6-5 to TRBJ1-2; D ambiguous. Germline V gives CDR1 MNHEY, CDR2 SVGAGI. This CDR3 has 13 amino acids. Trimming took 5 bases from V and 12 from J, leaving 19 bases between them. CDR3 sequence reads: CASSKSAVWLDTF. CDR3 DNA sequence: TGTGCCAGCAGTAAGAGCGCCGTATGGCTTGACACCTTC.

This chain joins TRBV5-1 and TRBJ1-5; 7 bases are shared with TRBD1. This CDR3 has 15 residues. Per the germline V gene, CDR1 is SGHRS and CDR2 is YFSETQ. J gave up 6 bases and V 0 bases, and 6 bases lay outside the gene matches. CDR3 sequence reads: CASSLGASGGQPQHF. As DNA, the CDR3 is TGCGCCAGCAGCTTGGGAGCCTCAGGGGGTCAGCCCCAGCATTTT.

This chain connects TRBV28 to TRBJ1-4, with D possibly TRBD1 on 5 matching bases. The CDR3 totals 13 residues. Germline assignment: CDR1 MDHEN and CDR2 SYDVKM. Trimming took off 5 bases at V and 6 bases at J, with 10 bases between the two ends. The CDR3 spells CASSRGRDEKLFF. In DNA form, the CDR3 reads TGTGCCAGCAGTCGGGGCAGGGATGAAAAACTGTTTTTT.

The V gene is TRBV3-1 (or the pseudogene TRBV3-2), the J gene TRBJ1-2; weak D call: TRBD1 (5 bases). CDR1 is LGHDT and CDR2 is YNNKEL in the germline V gene (reference sequence). V shed 2 bases and J shed 1 base, with 11 bases lying between them. The CDR3 is 15 amino acids. The CDR3 DNA sequence: TGTGCCAGCAGCCAAAGTGACAGATATAACTATGGCTACACCTTC. Amino acids: CASSQSDRYNYGYTF.

The chain combines TRBV27 with TRBJ1-6, with 9 bases aligning to TRBD1. Germline CDR1 is MNHEY and CDR2 is SMNVEV (reference sequence). Trimming took 7 bases from V and 5 from J; bases not matched to a gene: 6. This CDR3 is built from 15 residues. CDR3 sequence reads: CASKWDRAHNSPLHF. The CDR3 DNA is TGTGCCAGCAAGTGGGACAGGGCGCATAATTCACCCCTCCACTTT.

This clone was recorded only once. The CDR3 protein is CASVHREQRETQYF. CDR3 bases: TGTGCCAGCGTGCACAGGGAACAGCGGGAGACCCAGTACTTC. The chain uses TRBV6-6 and TRBJ2-5; maybe TRBD1 (6 bases). V lost 8 bases and J lost 5, with 18 bases in between. From germline, CDR1 is MNHNY and CDR2 SVGAGI (reference sequence). The CDR3 spans 14 residues.

V gene TRBV5-1 combines with J gene TRBJ2-2, with TRBD2 matching over 9 bases. This CDR3 is built from 18 residues. Germline CDR1 and CDR2: SGHRS and YFSETQ. With V trimmed by 0 bases and J by 0 bases, 6 bases remained unmatched. Written as DNA, the CDR3 is TGCGCCAGCAGCTTGGCCAAGCGGGGGGTCTCGAACACCGGGGAGCTGTTTTTT. Protein: CASSLAKRGVSNTGELFF. Looking up the rest from reference TRBV5-1 and TRBJ2-2 gives the full variable domain: KAGVTQTPRYLIKTRGQQVTLSCSPISGHRSVSWYQQTPGQGLQFLFEYFSETQRNKGNFPGRFSGRQFSNSRSEMNVSTLELGDSALYLCASSLAKRGVSNTGELFFGEGSRLTVL.

The chain is built from TRBV6-5 and TRBJ1-1; 7 bases map to TRBD1. The germline V gene has CDR1 MNHEY and CDR2 SVGAGI. V lost 7 bases, J lost 1 base, and 3 bases stayed unmatched. There are 13 residues in the CDR3. This CDR3 is CASTRDRNTEAFF. The CDR3 DNA sequence: TGTGCCAGCACCCGGGACAGGAACACTGAAGCTTTCTTT.

This sequence joins TRBV5-1 and TRBJ1-4; D is unresolved. The germline CDR1 and CDR2 sequences are SGHRS and YFSETQ. V was trimmed by 3 bases and J by 0 bases, leaving 9 bases between them. The CDR3 length is 15 residues. This chain's CDR3 is CASSYSTSTNEKLFF. The CDR3 DNA follows: TGCGCCAGCAGCTACTCCACCTCAACTAATGAAAAACTGTTTTTT.

The chain joins TRBV28 to TRBJ1-5; D remains ambiguous. This CDR3 comprises 15 residues. Germline CDR1 and CDR2: MDHEN and SYDVKM. V lost 3 bases and J 2 bases, leaving 11 bases between the germline ends. CDR3 DNA: TGTGCCAGCAGTTTGACCTTCCGGCGCAATCAGCCCCAGCATTTT. It specifies CASSLTFRRNQPQHF.

V gene TRBV2 combines with J gene TRBJ1-2; no clear D gene. This CDR3 spans 13 amino acids. Germline V gene sequence: CDR1 SNHLY, CDR2 FYNNEI. The germline V and J ends were trimmed by 3 bases and 3 bases, with 8 bases remaining between them. The DNA of the CDR3 is TGTGCCAGCAGTGACTTGGCAGACTATGGCTACACCTTC. Amino acids: CASSDLADYGYTF. The full variable domain, rest sourced from reference TRBV2 and TRBJ1-2, is EPEVTQTPSHQVTQMGQEVILRCVPISNHLYFYWYRQILGQKVEFLVSFYNNEISEKSEIFDDQFSVERPDGSNFTLKIRSTKLEDSAMYFCASSDLADYGYTFGSGTRLTVV.

This chain connects TRBV24-1 to TRBJ2-3; 7 bases map to TRBD1. Per the germline V gene, CDR1 is KGHDR and CDR2 is SFDVKD. The CDR3 is 15 amino acids. V was pared by 5 bases and J by 1 base, with 5 bases of the junction left unmatched. CDR3 DNA: TGTGCCACCAGTGCCACCGACAGGGGCACAGATACGCAGTATTTT. It yields the protein CATSATDRGTDTQYF.

The chain uses TRBV5-8 and TRBJ2-1; 10 nucleotides match TRBD1. This CDR3 contains 19 residues. In germline, CDR1 is SGHTS, CDR2 YDEGEE. After removal of 6 bases from V and 5 bases from J, the junction contained 20 bases not matched to a gene. CDR3 DNA sequence: TGTGCCAGCATCCCCGGGACAGGGGCATCCATTGGCCTTCACAATGAGCAGTTCTTC. Protein sequence: CASIPGTGASIGLHNEQFF.

The chain recombines TRBV5-4 with TRBJ2-5; tentative D call: TRBD2 (7 bases). The CDR3 contains 14 residues. Germline loops: CDR1 SGHNT, CDR2 YYREEE (reference sequence). The V end lost 0 bases, the J end lost 5 bases, and 11 bases lay between the germline ends. The CDR3 loop reads CASSLAGGGETQYF. The CDR3 region has the DNA TGTGCCAGCAGCTTGGCGGGGGGCGGTGAGACCCAGTACTTC.

DNA of the CDR3: TGTGCCAGCAGCTTAGCTACGGGGGGAGAGCAGTACTTC. This gives the protein CASSLATGGEQYF. This sequence joins TRBV7-9 and TRBJ2-7, with 7 bases matching TRBD2. In germline, CDR1 is SEHNR, CDR2 FQNEAQ (reference sequence). V was pared by 0 bases and J by 7 bases, with 3 bases of the junction left unmatched. CDR3 length: 13 amino acids.

The rearrangement joins TRBV9 to TRBJ1-6; perhaps TRBD1 as D (5 bases). V was clipped by 3 bases and J by 9 bases, with 25 bases between them. The CDR3 covers 18 residues. Per the germline V gene, CDR1 is SGDLS and CDR2 is YYNGEE. CDR3 loop: CASSANPSGQRSGSPLHF. CDR3 DNA: TGTGCCAGCAGCGCGAACCCCTCGGGGCAGCGGTCCGGTTCACCCCTCCACTTT.

The chain employs TRBV9 and TRBJ1-4; TRBD1 matches at 8 bases. The CDR3 is made up of 14 amino acids. Trimming at V came to 3 bases and at J to 8 bases, leaving 6 bases not matched to a gene. The germline V gene encodes CDR1 SGDLS and CDR2 YYNGEE. CDR3 nucleotides: TGTGCCAGCAGCGCGACAGGGGCGGGGGAAAAACTGTTTTTT. This sequence encodes CASSATGAGEKLFF.

This rearrangement joins TRBV25-1 to TRBJ1-1; D is ambiguous. The CDR3 has 11 amino acids. V lost 6 bases and J 4 bases, leaving 6 bases between the germline ends. Per the germline V gene, CDR1 is MGHDK and CDR2 is SYGVNS. The CDR3, as DNA: TGTGCCAGCAGCACGCGCACTGAAGCTTTCTTT. Residues: CASSTRTEAFF.

V and J are TRBV28 and TRBJ1-5, with D uncertain. This CDR3 is built from 15 residues. The germline V and J ends were trimmed by 6 bases and 2 bases, with 14 bases remaining between them. From germline, CDR1 is MDHEN and CDR2 SYDVKM. CDR3 coding DNA: TGTGCCAGCAGCTACCAGGACGGGGGCAATCAGCCCCAGCATTTT. It translates to CASSYQDGGNQPQHF.

V gene TRBV19 combines with J gene TRBJ2-5, with TRBD2 identical over 10 bases. After removal of 9 bases from V and 4 bases from J, the junction contained 8 bases not matched to a gene. The germline gives CDR1 LNHDA, CDR2 SQIVND (reference sequence). This CDR3 is built from 14 residues. This chain's CDR3 is CASSSSGGAETQYF. CDR3 bases: TGTGCCAGCTCTTCCAGCGGGGGGGCAGAGACCCAGTACTTC. Together with reference TRBV19 and TRBJ2-5, the CDR3 gives the full variable domain: DGGITQSPKYLFRKEGQNVTLSCEQNLNHDAMYWYRQDPGQGLRLIYYSQIVNDFQKGDIAEGYSVSREKKESFPLTVTSAQKNPTAFYLCASSSSGGAETQYFGPGTRLLVL.

This chain uses TRBV10-2 with TRBJ1-1, with a possible D match to TRBD1 (5 bases). Trimming removed 6 bases at V and 5 bases at J, with 13 bases between. The germline CDR1 and CDR2 sequences are WSHSY and SAAADI. This CDR3 is built from 13 residues. This chain's CDR3 is CASSPFGGTEAFF. The CDR3 DNA is TGCGCCAGCAGCCCCTTCGGGGGGACTGAAGCTTTCTTT.

J is TRBJ2-7 and V is TRBV6-6, with 11 bases that match TRBD1. From germline, CDR1 is MNHNY and CDR2 SVGAGI (reference sequence). This CDR3 is built from 12 residues. The junction had 0 bases not matched to a gene; V was cut back by 8 bases and J by 3 bases. In DNA, the CDR3 is TGTGCCAGCGGGACAGGGGGCTACGAGCAGTACTTC. Encoded protein: CASGTGGYEQYF.

V gene TRBV11-3 combines with J gene TRBJ2-3, with TRBD2 identical over 11 bases. With V trimmed by 5 bases and J by 1 base, 8 bases remained unmatched. Germline-derived CDR1 and CDR2 are SGHNT and YENEEA. The CDR3 loop spans 17 amino acids. The CDR3 DNA reads TGTGCCAGCAGCGTCGGGCTGACTAGCGGGGGCACAGATACGCAGTATTTT. Translation: CASSVGLTSGGTDTQYF.

A note on this clone: The same CDR3 arises from other DNA sequences in this sample as well. V is TRBV5-1 and J is TRBJ2-7; D gene ambiguous. Germline V gene lookup returns CDR1 SGHRS and CDR2 YFSETQ. This CDR3 region has 13 residues. Trimming took off 4 bases at V and 0 bases at J, with 8 bases between the two ends. In nucleotides, the CDR3 is TGCGCCAGCAGCCTGTCCTCCTCCTACGAGCAGTACTTC. As protein: CASSLSSSYEQYF.

The rearrangement joins TRBV27 to TRBJ1-1, with 11 bases aligning to TRBD1. This CDR3 contains 18 residues. In germline, CDR1 is MNHEY, CDR2 SMNVEV (reference sequence). The junction had 17 bases not matched to a gene; V was cut back by 6 bases and J by 5 bases. DNA for the CDR3: TGTGCCAGCAGGTTGGGGGTGGGCTGGACAGGGGGCAGGACTGAAGCTTTCTTT. Translating gives CASRLGVGWTGGRTEAFF.